Shown below are 18 T cell receptor beta chains from a single sample sequenced in a study of T cells expressing NK-cell markers. From the 5' RACE reads, TCRdb lists one entry per CDR3 protein and no DNA. The table lists some 600,000 distinct CDR3 sequences. The source material was blood T cells: a sorted CD56 or NKG2C T cell subset, CD4+ or CD8+ T cells, or bulk PBMC T cells (not recorded which). The receptors stem from a man aged 18 to 29 in good health.

The CDR3 sequence is CASSLAQKVNTDTQYF. This chain links TRBV5-1 with TRBJ2-3. Per the germline V gene, CDR1 is SGHRS and CDR2 is YFSETQ. The CDR3 spans 16 residues.

This chain joins TRBV12-3 or TRBV12-4 and TRBJ2-2; absent DNA, TCRdb's TRBD2 call cannot be checked. The CDR3 is 17 residues long. CDR3 loop: CASSSHQSGTNTGELFF.

The chain links TRBV20-1 to TRBJ2-7. CDR1 and CDR2 from the germline V gene are DFQATT and SNEGSKA (reference sequence). This CDR3 spans 14 amino acids. This CDR3 reads CSARDPGGPYEQYF.

J is TRBJ2-1 and V is TRBV5-1. Germline CDR1 SGHRS, CDR2 YFSETQ. CDR3 length: 14 amino acids. The CDR3 protein is CASSSTQLYNEQFF.

The chain links TRBV7-7 to TRBJ1-5; the TCRdb call, TRBD1, lacks DNA for checking. Looked up from germline, CDR1 is SSHAT and CDR2 is FNYEAQ (reference sequence). The CDR3 covers 16 residues. This CDR3 reads CASSLSAGGFDQPQHF.

J is TRBJ2-5 and V is TRBV6-2 or TRBV6-3. The CDR3 spans 12 residues. In germline, CDR1 is MNHEY, CDR2 SVGEGT. CDR3 protein: CATGHVEETQYF.

V and J are TRBV4-3 and TRBJ1-2; TCRdb proposes TRBD1, but this gene call is untestable without DNA. CDR3 size: 13 residues. Per the germline V gene, CDR1 is LGHNA and CDR2 is YSLEER. Here the CDR3 reads CASSQGALGGYTF.

This chain connects TRBV6-2 or TRBV6-3 to TRBJ2-1. The CDR3 runs to 11 residues. Germline V gene data show CDR1 as MNHEY and CDR2 as SVGEGT. The CDR3 spells CASSQEIKQFF.

The CDR3 loop is CASSLRSSGRSYEQYF. The chain is built from TRBV7-2 and TRBJ2-7. Germline CDR1 SGHTA, CDR2 FQGNSA. This CDR3 is built from 16 residues.

The rearrangement uses TRBV5-1 and TRBJ2-7; TCRdb names TRBD1, which stays unverified in the absence of DNA. CDR3 length: 14 amino acids. CDR1 and CDR2 from the germline V gene are SGHRS and YFSETQ. CDR3 sequence reads: CASSPDRDHDEQYF.

The chain combines TRBV7-2 with TRBJ2-7; TCRdb indicates TRBD2, and absent DNA this call remains unverified. CDR1 is SGHTA, CDR2 FQGNSA, per germline. The CDR3 extends over 13 amino acids. CDR3: CANSSYAGYEQYF.

The gene calls are TRBV5-1 and TRBJ2-1; TCRdb returns TRBD1, unconfirmable since there is no DNA. The V gene's germline CDR1 is SGHRS and CDR2 YFSETQ. The CDR3 spans 17 residues. The CDR3 sequence is CASSLGWTRSSYNEQFF.

The V and J genes are TRBV27 and TRBJ2-7; TCRdb calls TRBD2, which cannot be checked without DNA. The CDR3 runs to 15 residues. Germline-derived CDR1 and CDR2 are MNHEY and SMNVEV (reference sequence). CDR3 sequence reads: CASKPGLAGGIEQYF.

The chain combines TRBV29-1 with TRBJ2-2; without DNA, the TCRdb call of TRBD1 cannot be checked. This CDR3 has 16 residues. Germline V CDR1 and CDR2: SQVTM, ANQGSEA. The CDR3 protein is CSVEDLKGANTGELFF.

The rearrangement links TRBV18 to TRBJ1-1. Looked up from germline, CDR1 is KGHSH and CDR2 is LQKENI. The CDR3 consists of 14 residues. CDR3 residues: CASSQASANTEAFF.

CDR3: CAWSVPRGYNEQFF. The V gene is TRBV30, the J gene TRBJ2-1; the TRBD2 assignment by TCRdb is unverifiable without DNA. Looked up from germline, CDR1 is GTSNPN and CDR2 is SVGIG (reference sequence). There are 14 residues in the CDR3. Full variable domain (remainder filled in from reference TRBV30 and TRBJ2-1): SQTIHQWPATLVQPVGSPLSLECTVEGTSNPNLYWYRQAAGRGLQLLFYSVGIGQISSEVPQNLSASRPQDRQFILSSKKLLLSDSGFYLCAWSVPRGYNEQFFGPGTRLTVL.

The chain couples TRBV5-6 to TRBJ2-5; TCRdb reports TRBD1, a call that lacks DNA to check it against. The germline V gene encodes CDR1 SGHDT and CDR2 YYEEEE. The CDR3 extends over 12 amino acids. The CDR3 is CASSLATGTFYF. The full variable domain, its missing parts supplied by reference TRBV5-6 and TRBJ2-5, is DAGVTQSPTHLIKTRGQQVTLRCSPKSGHDTVSWYQQALGQGPQFIFQYYEEEERQRGNFPDRFSGHQFPNYSSELNVNALLLGDSALYLCASSLATGTFYFGPGTRLLVL.

The chain combines TRBV20-1 with TRBJ2-5; the TCRdb D gene call, TRBD1, has no DNA to confirm it. CDR1 and CDR2 from the germline V gene are DFQATT and SNEGSKA (reference sequence). The CDR3 spans 15 residues. The CDR3 sequence is CSARASWGRGEAQYF.